One and the same sample provided the 13 T cell receptor beta chains below, sequenced in a study of shared clonotypes between healthy human individuals. TCRdb keeps only in-frame clones here, not all; method: immunoSEQ multiplex PCR. The sample has about 2 million clones; over 85% are singletons. Selected positively for CCR7 and CD45RO-negative, naive CD8 cells excluded terminally differentiated effector memory CD45RA+ cells. Source material: naive CD8+ T cells sorted from blood. The receptors come from a man aged 18-30 years in good health.

Written as DNA, the CDR3 is TGTGCCAGCAGTTCCACAGGGGAGAGCCCAGATACGCAGTATTTT. It yields the protein CASSSTGESPDTQYF. The chain joins TRBV13 to TRBJ2-3, with TRBD1 matching over 7 bases. This CDR3 contains 15 residues. Germline V gene data show CDR1 as PRHDT and CDR2 as FYEKMQ (reference sequence). The junction had 10 bases not matched to a gene; V was cut back by 6 bases and J by 4 bases. Filled out from reference TRBV13 and TRBJ2-3, the complete variable domain reads AAGVIQSPRHLIKEKRETATLKCYPIPRHDTVYWYQQGPGQDPQFLISFYEKMQSDKGSIPDRFSAQQFSDYHSELNMSSLELGDSALYFCASSSTGESPDTQYFGPGTRLTVL.

The gene calls are TRBV15 and TRBJ2-3; the D gene is possibly TRBD1 (5 bases). The length of the CDR3 is 14 residues. Trimming cost V 5 bases and J 4 bases, with 13 bases left between them. Germline CDR1 and CDR2: LNHNV and YYDKDF (reference sequence). The CDR3 region has the DNA TGTGCCACCAGCTGGGGCAGTTTCCCAGATACGCAGTATTTT. Translated: CATSWGSFPDTQYF.

A word on this clone: One end of the junction varies from germline; a read error may be responsible. J is TRBJ2-3 and V is TRBV6-5; D may be TRBD2 (5 bases). This CDR3 has 14 residues. Germline V CDR1 and CDR2: MNHEY, SVGAGI. Written as DNA, the CDR3 is TGTGCCAGCAGTTACCTCCCTAGCAAAGATACGCAGTATTTT. It is translated as CASSYLPSKDTQYF.

V is TRBV2 and J is TRBJ1-2; the match to TRBD1 covers 7 bases. V lost 6 bases to trimming and J lost 4 bases; unmatched junction nucleotides: 8. The germline V gene has CDR1 SNHLY and CDR2 FYNNEI. The CDR3 runs 14 residues. CDR3: CASREGQLIYGYTF. Here the CDR3 DNA reads TGTGCCAGCAGAGAGGGACAGCTAATCTATGGCTACACCTTC.

CDR3 sequence: CASSPRTGEDTGELFF. The CDR3 DNA reads TGCGCCAGCAGCCCGCGGACAGGGGAAGACACCGGGGAGCTGTTTTTT. The rearrangement joins TRBV5-1 to TRBJ2-2; 9 bases match TRBD1. CDR1 is SGHRS and CDR2 is YFSETQ in the germline V gene. This CDR3 has 16 amino acids. J gave up 3 bases and V 4 bases, and 7 bases lay outside the gene matches. Full variable domain (outside the CDR3, taken from reference TRBV5-1 and TRBJ2-2): KAGVTQTPRYLIKTRGQQVTLSCSPISGHRSVSWYQQTPGQGLQFLFEYFSETQRNKGNFPGRFSGRQFSNSRSEMNVSTLELGDSALYLCASSPRTGEDTGELFFGEGSRLTVL.

The chain combines TRBV30 with TRBJ1-6, with D uncertain. The CDR3 extends over 15 amino acids. Trimming took 4 bases from V and 9 from J, leaving 19 bases between them. Germline V gene lookup returns CDR1 GTSNPN and CDR2 SVGIG (reference sequence). The CDR3 region has the DNA TGTGCCTGGATTGGACCCTCGAGCAACATTTCACCCCTCCACTTT. This codes for CAWIGPSSNISPLHF.

The chain combines TRBV27 with TRBJ2-7, with 10 nucleotides matching TRBD2. Per germline, CDR1 MNHEY and CDR2 SMNVEV (reference sequence). J lost 0 bases, V lost 4 bases, and 3 bases had no gene match. This CDR3 is built from 15 residues. The CDR3 DNA reads TGTGCCAGCAGTTGGACTAGCGGTGGCTCCTACGAGCAGTACTTC. As protein: CASSWTSGGSYEQYF.

The chain has TRBV2 and TRBJ2-3; the D is unclear. Germline V gene data show CDR1 as SNHLY and CDR2 as FYNNEI. The CDR3 spans 13 residues. The ends were cut back, 4 bases at V and 10 bases at J, with 15 bases in the middle. CDR3 DNA sequence: TGTGCCAGCAGTGGTAACAGCTCCATCTCGCAGTATTTT. Residues: CASSGNSSISQYF.

The chain links TRBV15 to TRBJ1-1; 11 bases are a match to TRBD1. The CDR3 has 13 residues. The germline V gene encodes CDR1 LNHNV and CDR2 YYDKDF (reference sequence). J lost 8 bases, V lost 5 bases, and 4 bases had no gene match. DNA for the CDR3: TGTGCCACCAGCCCCCGGGACAGGGGGGAAGCTTTCTTT. Amino acids: CATSPRDRGEAFF. Full variable domain (outside the CDR3, taken from reference TRBV15 and TRBJ1-1): DAMVIQNPRYQVTQFGKPVTLSCSQTLNHNVMYWYQQKSSQAPKLLFHYYDKDFNNEADTPDNFQSRRPNTSFCFLDIRSPGLGDTAMYLCATSPRDRGEAFFGQGTRLTVV.

The V and J genes are TRBV7-2 and TRBJ2-1; no definite D call. This CDR3 spans 15 amino acids. With 3 bases removed from V and 2 bases from J, the gap between germline ends came to 11 bases. The germline V gene encodes CDR1 SGHTA and CDR2 FQGNSA. The CDR3 loop reads CASSFLSGPYNEQFF. The CDR3 DNA is TGTGCCAGCAGCTTCTTATCTGGGCCCTACAATGAGCAGTTCTTC. Combining the CDR3 with reference TRBV7-2 and TRBJ2-1 gives the whole variable domain GAGVSQSPSNKVTEKGKDVELRCDPISGHTALYWYRQSLGQGLEFLIYFQGNSAPDKSGLPSDRFSAERTGGSVSTLTIQRTQQEDSAVYLCASSFLSGPYNEQFFGPGTRLTVL.

The CDR3 region is CASMMEGKEYEQYF. CDR3 sequence (DNA): TGTGCCAGCATGATGGAGGGAAAGGAGTACGAGCAGTACTTC. The chain combines TRBV5-4 with TRBJ2-7, with a tentative D call TRBD2 (6 bases). In germline, CDR1 is SGHNT, CDR2 YYREEE (reference sequence). This CDR3 spans 14 amino acids. V lost 6 bases, J lost 4 bases, and 17 bases lay in between.

The chain couples TRBV6-4 to TRBJ2-3; a possible D gene is TRBD1 (5 bases). The germline V and J ends were trimmed by 10 bases and 2 bases, with 19 bases remaining between them. Germline lookup yields CDR1 MRHNA and CDR2 SNTAGT. This CDR3 comprises 15 residues. CDR3 in amino acids: CATPAWGPPTDTQYF. Written as DNA, the CDR3 is TGTGCCACCCCGGCGTGGGGCCCACCCACAGATACGCAGTATTTT.

The V gene is TRBV15, the J gene TRBJ2-1; 7 nucleotides align to TRBD2. The V gene end was trimmed by 5 bases and the J gene end by 3 bases; junction bases not matched to a gene: 10. The germline V gene encodes CDR1 LNHNV and CDR2 YYDKDF (reference sequence). The CDR3 extends over 16 amino acids. The CDR3 bases are TGTGCCACCAGCGGGGTGACTAGCAGTATCTACAATGAGCAGTTCTTC. The encoded protein is CATSGVTSSIYNEQFF.